This TCR beta chain was recovered during a study of blood T cell repertoires in COVID-19. Study at large: Italy, Spain and the United States were the sources of the convalescent and acute COVID-19 samples. PBMCs, B-cell-depleted T cells, or T cells were the source of the cDNA or gDNA that made up the material.

Under the authors' procedure: Amplification from reference gene primers served as the basis for estimated nucleated cell counts. Profiled with immunoSEQ multiplex PCR; TCRdb holds only in-frame clones, not every one. V, J and clone size reflect that table, while D and trimming were determined from the DNA. This table holds about 240,000 clones, approximately 86% found once. Sequenced: peripheral blood. This receptor was obtained from a woman aged 70-85 years with active or convalescent COVID-19.

The CDR3: CASSLKGQREAFF. The CDR3 DNA reads TGTGCCAGCAGTTTAAAGGGACAGCGTGAAGCTTTCTTT. The J gene is TRBJ1-1, the V gene TRBV27; 7 bases align to TRBD1. CDR1 is MNHEY, CDR2 SMNVEV, per germline (reference sequence). J was trimmed by 7 bases and V by 2 bases; bases with no gene match: 4. The CDR3 is 13 amino acids.